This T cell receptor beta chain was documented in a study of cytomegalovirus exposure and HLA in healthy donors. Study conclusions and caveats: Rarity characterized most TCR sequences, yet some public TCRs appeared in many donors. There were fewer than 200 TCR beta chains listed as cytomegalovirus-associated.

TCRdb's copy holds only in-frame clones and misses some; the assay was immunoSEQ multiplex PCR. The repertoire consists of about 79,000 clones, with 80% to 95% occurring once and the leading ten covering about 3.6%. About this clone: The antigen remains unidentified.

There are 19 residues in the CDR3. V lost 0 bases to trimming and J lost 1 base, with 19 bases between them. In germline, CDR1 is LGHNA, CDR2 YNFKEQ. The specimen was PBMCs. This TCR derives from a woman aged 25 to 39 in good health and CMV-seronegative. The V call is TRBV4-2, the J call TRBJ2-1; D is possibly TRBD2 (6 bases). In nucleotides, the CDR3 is TGTGCCAGCAGCCAAGATCTAGGGGACTTCACCAATTCCTACAATGAGCAGTTCTTC. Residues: CASSQDLGDFTNSYNEQFF.